This paragraph covers one TCR beta chain sequence. Measured with immunoSEQ multiplex PCR; TCRdb has only the in-frame clones, and not every one. Of tens of thousands of clones detected, almost 85% appear once; the ten largest clones hold about 2.9%. The data belong to a study of blood T cell repertoires in COVID-19. Study in general: Acute and convalescent COVID-19 specimens originated in the United States, Italy and Spain. T cells, B-cell-depleted T cells, or PBMCs provided the cDNA or gDNA that served as material.

This CDR3 is 15 amino acids long. The germline CDR1 and CDR2 sequences are SGHTA and FQGTGA. Unmatched junction bases numbered 3, after V lost 5 bases and J lost 3 bases. The clonotype comes from a man aged 35 to 55 with acute or convalescent COVID-19. The sample comprised peripheral blood. This chain links TRBV7-3 with TRBJ2-3, with TRBD2 identical over 12 bases. The CDR3 reads CASSLTSGGTDTQYF. CDR3 DNA: TGTGCCAGCAGCCTGACTAGCGGGGGAACAGATACGCAGTATTTT.